Included here is one TCR beta chain sequence, with context. The antigen is undetermined. Trimming left V 4 bases short and J 5 bases short, with 13 bases between. Germline V gene data show CDR1 as SGHRS and CDR2 as YFSETQ. This CDR3 region has 14 residues. This table comes from immunoSEQ multiplex PCR, and its TCRdb copy is limited to in-frame clones, with some not included. In the table there are about 23,000 clones, approximately 90% of which are singletons. The record originates from a study of graft-versus-host responses after intestinal transplantation. Study details: Recipients were all induced with anti-thymocyte globulin, then given tacrolimus and steroids for about three years.

Study-wide points: Early after transplant, HvG clones declined as circulating GvH clones peaked. There were GvH clones found in recipient marrow, and some of them appeared first in ileum or blood. Clonal ratios of graft-versus-host to host-versus-graft in allografts were high for patients exhibiting graft-donor T cell macrochimerism.

The source is a human patient who received an intestinal transplant, so some T cells may come from the graft donor. The gene calls are TRBV5-1 and TRBJ2-1, with D perhaps TRBD1 or TRBD2 (5 bases each). The sample was PBMCs, taken approximately 38 days after intestinal transplant. The CDR3 nucleotides are TGCGCCAGCAGCCCCCGGGACGGGCACAATGAGCAGTTCTTC. Translated, it gives CASSPRDGHNEQFF.